This TCR beta chain was observed in a study of blood T cell repertoires in COVID-19. Using immunoSEQ multiplex PCR, the repertoire was profiled, and TCRdb retains in-frame clones only, with some absent. The table shows more than 55,000 clones, with 92% occurring only once. The germline V gene has CDR1 MDHEN and CDR2 SYDVKM. The CDR3 is made up of 16 amino acids. Germline trimming cut 6 bases from V and 1 base from J; bases unmatched to any gene: 9. The receptor was derived from a man in his fifties or sixties with active COVID-19. The material sequenced was peripheral blood. V is TRBV28 and J is TRBJ2-1; 7 bases line up with TRBD2. The CDR3 DNA follows: TGTGCCAGCAGGCCTCGGGGGGTCCCGTCCTACAATGAGCAGTTCTTC. This codes for CASRPRGVPSYNEQFF.